The sequence of this TCR beta chain was determined in a study of identical twins. Unique molecular identifiers were present on cDNA, and template switching added a universal primer site. One entry per CDR3 protein, called by TCRdb with MiXCR from the 5' RACE reads. The table records 700,000 to 950,000 distinct CDR3 sequences, 12% of them present only once. This clonotype was counted many times. Germline CDR1 and CDR2: WSHSY and SAAADI. The V and J ends lost 6 bases and 5 bases, in that order; junction bases with no gene match: 15. CDR3 length: 17 amino acids. These data also formed part of another study, on yellow fever vaccine responses in identical twins.

The source is a woman younger than 30 in good health. The sequencing sample was made of PBMCs. The V and J genes are TRBV10-2 and TRBJ2-1; TRBD2 aligns across 8 bases. CDR3 residues: CASRYLGLAGVDNEQFF. CDR3 DNA sequence: TGCGCCAGCAGGTACCTGGGTCTAGCGGGTGTTGACAATGAGCAGTTCTTC.